Shown below are 2 T cell receptor beta chains from a single sample sequenced in a study of cytomegalovirus exposure and HLA in healthy donors. The primer mix had 60 Vbeta and 13 Jbeta primers. Sequencing used immunoSEQ multiplex PCR; TCRdb keeps in-frame clones, though not all of them. The sample records 150,000 to 200,000 clones, 65% to 70% being singletons. The sequencing input was PBMCs. Receptor source: a man between 25 and 39 years old in good health and CMV-seropositive.

This chain connects TRBV27 to TRBJ1-3; maybe TRBD1 (6 bases). Trimming pared 3 bases from V and 2 bases from J, leaving 23 bases between. The CDR3 has 19 amino acids. CDR1 and CDR2 (germline): MNHEY, SMNVEV (reference sequence). CDR3 region: CASSLSRGGSVGPGNTIYF. Here the CDR3 DNA reads TGTGCCAGCAGTTTGTCGAGAGGGGGAAGTGTAGGGCCTGGAAACACCATATATTTT.

The rearrangement uses TRBV5-5 and TRBJ2-7; D remains ambiguous. CDR1 and CDR2 (germline): SGHKS, YYEKEE (reference sequence). The CDR3 is made up of 12 amino acids. Trimming left V 0 bases short and J 3 bases short, with 4 bases between. DNA of the CDR3: TGTGCCAGCAGCTTGGACAACTACGAGCAGTACTTC. It translates to CASSLDNYEQYF. Full variable domain (remainder filled in from reference TRBV5-5 and TRBJ2-7): DAGVTQSPTHLIKTRGQQVTLRCSPISGHKSVSWYQQVLGQGPQFIFQYYEKEERGRGNFPDRFSARQFPNYSSELNVNALLLGDSALYLCASSLDNYEQYFGPGTRLTVT.